Below are 23 T cell receptor beta chains sequenced from a single sample in a study of blood T cell repertoires in COVID-19. Sequencing used immunoSEQ multiplex PCR; TCRdb keeps in-frame clones, though not all of them. The repertoire includes about 100,000 clones, over 75% of them detected once, and 7.4% sits in the top ten. Input material: peripheral blood. These receptors all stem from a man between 25 and 39 years old in a cohort sampled during active COVID-19.

V and J are TRBV7-9 and TRBJ2-5; 10 positions match TRBD1. Germline assignment: CDR1 SEHNR and CDR2 FQNEAQ (reference sequence). J was trimmed by 8 bases and V by 4 bases; bases with no gene match: 16. The CDR3 spans 17 residues. The DNA of the CDR3 is TGTGCCAGCAGCTCGTCCTACCTTGGACAGGGGGGCGGAACCCAGTACTTC. Its protein is CASSSSYLGQGGGTQYF.

This clone has only one observation. This chain joins TRBV30 and TRBJ2-5; TRBD1 matches at 10 bases. This CDR3 has 14 amino acids. The V gene's germline CDR1 is GTSNPN and CDR2 SVGIG (reference sequence). With 1 base clipped from V and 5 bases from J, the junction kept 4 bases outside the gene matches. The CDR3 DNA reads TGTGCCTGGAGTGAAGGACAGGGGGTTGAGACCCAGTACTTC. This gives the protein CAWSEGQGVETQYF. The full variable domain, completed using reference TRBV30 and TRBJ2-5, is SQTIHQWPATLVQPVGSPLSLECTVEGTSNPNLYWYRQAAGRGLQLLFYSVGIGQISSEVPQNLSASRPQDRQFILSSKKLLLSDSGFYLCAWSEGQGVETQYFGPGTRLLVL.

The rearrangement joins TRBV5-1 to TRBJ1-1; D is unresolved. The CDR3 consists of 13 residues. Trimming took off 5 bases at V and 1 base at J, with 9 bases between the two ends. Germline V gene data show CDR1 as SGHRS and CDR2 as YFSETQ. The CDR3 bases are TGCGCCAGCAGGTCAGGTACGAACACTGAAGCTTTCTTT. Its protein product is CASRSGTNTEAFF.

This sequence joins TRBV9 and TRBJ1-2, with a possible D match to TRBD1 (6 bases). The CDR3 loop spans 14 amino acids. The ends were cut back, 1 base at V and 6 bases at J, with 13 bases in the middle. Germline CDR1 SGDLS, CDR2 YYNGEE. CDR3 protein: CASSVQQGPHGYTF. The CDR3 DNA reads as TGTGCCAGCAGCGTACAACAGGGCCCCCATGGCTACACCTTC.

The chain recombines TRBV7-9 with TRBJ1-3, with D maybe TRBD1 (6 bases). Germline assignment: CDR1 SEHNR and CDR2 FQNEAQ (reference sequence). V gave up 4 bases and J gave up 0 bases, with 7 bases separating them. The CDR3 runs to 14 residues. The CDR3, as DNA: TGTGCCAGCAGCTCGGACAGCTCTGGAAACACCATATATTTT. Protein: CASSSDSSGNTIYF.

The chain employs TRBV28 and TRBJ1-2, with a possible D match to TRBD1 (6 bases). This CDR3 has 15 amino acids. V gave up 5 bases and J gave up 8 bases, with 21 bases separating them. In germline, CDR1 is MDHEN, CDR2 SYDVKM. The CDR3 bases are TGTGCCAGCAGTAAAATAGTGCGGGGGGCGTCCGGCTACACCTTC. Encoded protein: CASSKIVRGASGYTF.

The CDR3 region has the DNA TGTGCCAGCAGCTTAGAGGGAGGGACTGAAGCTTTCTTT. Its translation: CASSLEGGTEAFF. This chain joins TRBV11-2 and TRBJ1-1; D not certain. The CDR3 spans 13 residues. Germline V gene lookup returns CDR1 SGHAT and CDR2 FQNNGV. V gave up 0 bases and J gave up 5 bases, with 7 bases separating them.

The V and J genes are TRBV7-9 and TRBJ2-7, with TRBD2 matching over 8 bases. The CDR3 spans 16 residues. Per germline, CDR1 SEHNR and CDR2 FQNEAQ (reference sequence). V gave up 1 base and J gave up 2 bases; unmatched junction bases: 7. CDR3 sequence reads: CASSLGRGDLTYEQYF. CDR3 coding DNA: TGTGCCAGCAGCTTAGGGCGGGGGGACCTTACCTACGAGCAGTACTTC. The entire variable domain, with the rest obtained from reference TRBV7-9 and TRBJ2-7, is as follows: DTGVSQNPRHKITKRGQNVTFRCDPISEHNRLYWYRQTLGQGPEFLTYFQNEAQLEKSRLLSDRFSAERPKGSFSTLEIQRTEQGDSAMYLCASSLGRGDLTYEQYFGPGTRLTVT.

This chain uses TRBV7-2 with TRBJ2-3; TRBD2 agrees at 8 bases. V lost 5 bases, J lost 2 bases, and 9 bases stayed unmatched. The CDR3 sequence is 16 residues long. CDR1 and CDR2 (germline): SGHTA, FQGNSA. In DNA, the CDR3 is TGTGCCAGCAGCCTTCAAGCGGGGGCAACCACAGATACGCAGTATTTT. It encodes CASSLQAGATTDTQYF. The variable domain in full, completed from reference TRBV7-2 and TRBJ2-3, reads GAGVSQSPSNKVTEKGKDVELRCDPISGHTALYWYRQSLGQGLEFLIYFQGNSAPDKSGLPSDRFSAERTGGSVSTLTIQRTQQEDSAVYLCASSLQAGATTDTQYFGPGTRLTVL.

Remarks on this clone: Other DNA sequences in the sample encode the same CDR3. CDR3 protein: CASSPGTDYGYTF. CDR3 nucleotide sequence: TGTGCCAGCTCCCCCGGGACAGACTATGGCTACACCTTC. This chain links TRBV18 with TRBJ1-2, with 7 bases that match TRBD1. V shed 6 bases, J shed 3 bases, and the junction held 4 bases outside the gene matches. The germline gives CDR1 KGHSH, CDR2 LQKENI. The CDR3 runs 13 residues.

This chain uses TRBV7-7 with TRBJ1-1; TRBD1 matches 7 bases. The CDR3 loop spans 13 amino acids. J was trimmed by 3 bases and V by 5 bases; bases with no gene match: 3. CDR1 is SSHAT and CDR2 is FNYEAQ in the germline V gene (reference sequence). The CDR3 sequence: CASSVDRDTEAFF. The CDR3 DNA sequence: TGTGCCAGCAGCGTCGACAGGGACACTGAAGCTTTCTTT.

The V gene is TRBV7-8, the J gene TRBJ2-1; 9 nucleotides line up with TRBD2. This CDR3 is built from 20 residues. Looked up from germline, CDR1 is SGHVS and CDR2 is FQNEAQ. The trim removed 3 bases at V and 2 bases at J, leaving 17 bases unmatched. The CDR3 sequence is CASSLGPPESSGGPYNEQFF. CDR3 bases: TGTGCCAGCAGCTTGGGCCCCCCCGAAAGCAGCGGGGGGCCCTACAATGAGCAGTTCTTC.

This clone was detected only a few times. This sequence joins TRBV6-4 and TRBJ1-5; possibly TRBD1 for D (5 bases). The CDR3 loop spans 13 amino acids. V was trimmed by 6 bases and J by 2 bases, leaving 8 bases between them. CDR1 and CDR2 (germline): MRHNA, SNTAGT. The CDR3 region has the DNA TGTGCCAGCAGCCCACAGGGCAATCAGCCCCAGCATTTT. Residues: CASSPQGNQPQHF.

This rearrangement joins TRBV19 to TRBJ2-2, with 8 bases identical to TRBD1. Germline CDR1 is LNHDA and CDR2 is SQIVND (reference sequence). The CDR3 has 15 amino acids. J gave up 4 bases and V 6 bases, and 7 bases lay outside the gene matches. The CDR3 DNA reads as TGTGCCAGTAGCTCGAGGACAGGGTCCACCGGGGAGCTGTTTTTT. Amino acids: CASSSRTGSTGELFF.

V and J are TRBV4-1 and TRBJ2-7; the match to TRBD1 covers 10 bases. This CDR3 spans 15 amino acids. Per the germline V gene, CDR1 is MGHRA and CDR2 is YSYEKL. After removal of 5 bases from V and 2 bases from J, the junction contained 6 bases not matched to a gene. CDR3: CASSASGTGAYEQYF. The CDR3 coding sequence is TGCGCCAGCAGCGCTTCCGGGACAGGGGCCTACGAGCAGTACTTC.

The V gene is TRBV2, the J gene TRBJ1-4; 10 positions agree with TRBD1. There are 15 residues in the CDR3. V shed 4 bases, J shed 8 bases, and the junction held 7 bases outside the gene matches. Germline V gene data show CDR1 as SNHLY and CDR2 as FYNNEI. This chain's CDR3 is CASSGDRGSKEKLFF. CDR3 DNA: TGTGCCAGCAGTGGGGACAGGGGTTCGAAGGAAAAACTGTTTTTT. Drawing the rest from reference TRBV2 and TRBJ1-4, the complete variable domain is EPEVTQTPSHQVTQMGQEVILRCVPISNHLYFYWYRQILGQKVEFLVSFYNNEISEKSEIFDDQFSVERPDGSNFTLKIRSTKLEDSAMYFCASSGDRGSKEKLFFGSGTQLSVL.

The CDR3 nucleotides read TGTGCCAGCAGGGAACAGGGGCGAGCTAACTATGGCTACACCTTC. Translated, it gives CASREQGRANYGYTF. V usage is TRBV27 and J usage is TRBJ1-2; 7 nucleotides line up with TRBD1. The CDR3 runs 15 residues. V gave up 6 bases and J gave up 0 bases; unmatched junction bases: 7. Germline V CDR1 and CDR2: MNHEY, SMNVEV (reference sequence).

This chain uses TRBV11-2 with TRBJ2-7, with TRBD1 matching over 7 bases. V shed 5 bases, J shed 3 bases, and the junction held 4 bases outside the gene matches. Germline CDR1 is SGHAT and CDR2 is FQNNGV. This CDR3 region has 13 residues. Written as DNA, the CDR3 is TGTGCCAGCAGCCTAGGACAGGTCTACGAGCAGTACTTC. The encoded protein is CASSLGQVYEQYF.

The genes are TRBV7-6 and TRBJ2-3, with TRBD2 matching 10 bases. The CDR3 covers 16 residues. The V gene's germline CDR1 is SGHVS and CDR2 FNYEAQ. V lost 4 bases, J lost 2 bases, and 6 bases stayed unmatched. Here the CDR3 reads CASSSLAGAFTDTQYF. CDR3 nucleotides: TGTGCCAGCAGCTCCCTAGCGGGGGCCTTCACAGATACGCAGTATTTT. Together with reference TRBV7-6 and TRBJ2-3, the CDR3 gives the full variable domain: GAGVSQSPRYKVTKRGQDVALRCDPISGHVSLYWYRQALGQGPEFLTYFNYEAQQDKSGLPNDRFSAERPEGSISTLTIQRTEQRDSAMYRCASSSLAGAFTDTQYFGPGTRLTVL.

V gene TRBV5-4 combines with J gene TRBJ2-7, with D unresolved. The CDR3 runs 13 residues. V gave up 2 bases and J gave up 2 bases, with 8 bases separating them. Looked up from germline, CDR1 is SGHNT and CDR2 is YYREEE (reference sequence). CDR3 region: CASSFNTAYEQYF. As DNA, the CDR3 is TGTGCCAGCAGCTTCAACACAGCCTACGAGCAGTACTTC.

The J gene is TRBJ1-1, the V gene TRBV6-5, with a weak D call TRBD1 (6 bases). CDR3 length: 14 amino acids. The germline V gene has CDR1 MNHEY and CDR2 SVGAGI. Trimming left V 6 bases short and J 4 bases short, with 15 bases between. In DNA, the CDR3 is TGTGCCAGCAGATCGACAGGTCTGGGCACTGAAGCTTTCTTT. This sequence encodes CASRSTGLGTEAFF.

In its sample, this clone was seen a few times. V is TRBV30 and J is TRBJ1-2; 7 nucleotides line up with TRBD1. Germline lookup yields CDR1 GTSNPN and CDR2 SVGIG (reference sequence). This CDR3 has 15 residues. With 2 bases clipped from V and 4 bases from J, the junction kept 10 bases outside the gene matches. CDR3 residues: CAWSPPDREGYGYTF. Here the CDR3 DNA reads TGTGCCTGGAGTCCTCCTGACAGGGAAGGCTATGGCTACACCTTC.

The CDR3 DNA sequence: TGTGCCAGCAGCTCGACAGGGTCGGCCTACGAGCAGTACTTC. Protein: CASSSTGSAYEQYF. The chain uses TRBV7-2 and TRBJ2-7; TRBD1 matches 7 bases. CDR3 size: 14 residues. With V trimmed by 4 bases and J by 2 bases, 5 bases remained unmatched. Germline-derived CDR1 and CDR2 are SGHTA and FQGNSA.